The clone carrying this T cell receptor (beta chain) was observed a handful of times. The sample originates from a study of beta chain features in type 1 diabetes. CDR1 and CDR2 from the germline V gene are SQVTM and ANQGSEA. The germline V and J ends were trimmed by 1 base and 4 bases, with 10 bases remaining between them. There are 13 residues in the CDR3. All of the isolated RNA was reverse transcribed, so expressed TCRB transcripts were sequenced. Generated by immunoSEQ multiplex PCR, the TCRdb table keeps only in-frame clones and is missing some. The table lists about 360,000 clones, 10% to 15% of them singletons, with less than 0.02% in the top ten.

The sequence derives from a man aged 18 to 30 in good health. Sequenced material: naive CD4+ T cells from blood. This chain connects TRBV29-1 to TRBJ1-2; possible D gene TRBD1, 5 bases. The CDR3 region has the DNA TGCAGCGTTGAAGCTGGGGCCCTCTATGGCTACACCTTC. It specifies CSVEAGALYGYTF.